The 31 T cell receptor beta chains below were found in one sample sequenced in a study of T-cell reconstitution after alpha-beta-depleted transplantation in children. Preparing the TCRbeta library involved the use of unique molecular identifiers. TCRdb re-called the PCR reads with MiXCR, one entry per CDR3 protein. This sample carries around 420,000 distinct CDR3 sequences, around 15% of them seen once, and the ten largest clones take approximately 28%. The source material was PBMCs, mostly from graft donor cells, sampled 360 days after TCRalphabeta/CD19-depleted stem cell transplant. The receptors were sampled from a boy under two years old who had a stem cell transplant for Wiskott-Aldrich syndrome, so the T cells may come from the graft donor.

This clonotype showed up just a few times. The chain employs TRBV12-3 or TRBV12-4 and TRBJ2-3; TRBD1 matches at 9 bases. V lost 6 bases, J lost 6 bases, and 7 bases stayed unmatched. The CDR3 is 14 amino acids. For the CDR3, the DNA is TGTGCCAGCAGCCAACAGGGGGCCGGGGATACGCAGTATTTT. Its translation is CASSQQGAGDTQYF.

This clonotype has a handful of counts. The chain joins TRBV12-3 or TRBV12-4 to TRBJ2-1, with D tentatively TRBD2 (6 bases). The V and J ends lost 1 base and 8 bases respectively, with 9 bases between them. There are 13 residues in the CDR3. The CDR3: CASSLVGSHEQFF. DNA of the CDR3: TGTGCCAGCAGTTTAGTCGGGAGCCATGAGCAGTTCTTC.

This clonotype was found many times. The V call is TRBV28, the J call TRBJ1-3; no definite D call. This CDR3 has 13 residues. Trimming took off 5 bases at V and 0 bases at J, with 5 bases between the two ends. Germline V CDR1 and CDR2: MDHEN, SYDVKM. The chain's CDR3 is CASSPPSGNTIYF. CDR3 nucleotide sequence: TGTGCCAGCAGTCCCCCCTCTGGAAACACCATATATTTT.

J is TRBJ2-1 and V is TRBV6-2 or TRBV6-3, with D hard to call. V was cut by 2 bases and J by 10 bases, with 15 bases left in between. Looked up from germline, CDR1 is MNHEY and CDR2 is SVGEGT. This CDR3 has 14 amino acids. The CDR3 coding sequence is TGTGCCAGCAGTTACCTGGGCCCGGCCAGCGAGCAGTTCTTC. Encoded protein: CASSYLGPASEQFF.

This chain joins TRBV28 and TRBJ2-1; 11 bases are a match to TRBD2. Trimming at V came to 4 bases and at J to 7 bases, leaving 9 bases not matched to a gene. The CDR3 contains 16 residues. The germline CDR1 and CDR2 sequences are MDHEN and SYDVKM. The CDR3 region is CASSSRVAGGLNEQFF. The CDR3 bases are TGTGCCAGCAGTTCTAGAGTAGCGGGGGGGCTAAATGAGCAGTTCTTC.

This chain uses TRBV5-5 with TRBJ2-3, with 7 bases that match TRBD2. The germline V gene encodes CDR1 SGHKS and CDR2 YYEKEE (reference sequence). The CDR3 loop spans 17 amino acids. V shed 1 base, J shed 2 bases, and the junction held 10 bases outside the gene matches. The CDR3 here is CASSLRSGNPPTDTQYF. DNA for the CDR3: TGTGCCAGCAGCTTGAGGAGCGGGAATCCCCCCACAGATACGCAGTATTTT.

The chain has TRBV24-1 and TRBJ2-1; no clear D gene. This CDR3 comprises 13 residues. The V gene's germline CDR1 is KGHDR and CDR2 SFDVKD. Trimming took off 4 bases at V and 0 bases at J, with 3 bases between the two ends. The CDR3 bases are TGTGCCACCAGTGAAAGCTCCTACAATGAGCAGTTCTTC. This encodes CATSESSYNEQFF.

The chain links TRBV29-1 to TRBJ1-2; D is possibly TRBD1 (5 bases). Deletions cut 5 bases from V and 2 bases from J, with 12 bases between. CDR1 is SQVTM and CDR2 is ANQGSEA in the germline V gene. The CDR3 has 13 residues. The DNA for the CDR3 is TGCAGCGTTTCAGGGAGGGTGAACTATGGCTACACCTTC. This translates into CSVSGRVNYGYTF.

The chain recombines TRBV3-1 with TRBJ1-2; TRBD1 matches at 8 bases. Germline V gives CDR1 LGHDT, CDR2 YNNKEL (reference sequence). CDR3 length equals 17 residues. Losses at the gene ends were 2 bases for V and 0 bases for J; bases not matched to a gene: 8. The CDR3 region has the DNA TGTGCCAGCAGCCAACGAACAGGGGGTTTCTCTAACTATGGCTACACCTTC. Translation: CASSQRTGGFSNYGYTF.

The table lists this clonotype with a few counts. The rearrangement uses TRBV18 and TRBJ2-7, with 12 bases matching TRBD1. The germline CDR1 and CDR2 sequences are KGHSH and LQKENI. This CDR3 has 17 residues. The trim removed 3 bases at V and 5 bases at J, leaving 11 bases unmatched. The CDR3 DNA sequence: TGTGCCAGCTCACCGGGTCTCGGGACAGGGGGCGAAAACGAGCAGTACTTC. Its protein product is CASSPGLGTGGENEQYF.

This clonotype was counted at least ten times. This chain uses TRBV30 with TRBJ1-5; D remains ambiguous. Germline V gene data show CDR1 as GTSNPN and CDR2 as SVGIG (reference sequence). V was shortened by 0 bases and J by 3 bases, with 12 bases between the two germline ends. The CDR3 has 15 residues. The CDR3 sequence is CAWSVGNTYNQPQHF. DNA for the CDR3: TGTGCCTGGAGTGTAGGTAACACCTACAATCAGCCCCAGCATTTT. Using reference TRBV30 and TRBJ1-5 for the parts outside the CDR3, the full variable domain is SQTIHQWPATLVQPVGSPLSLECTVEGTSNPNLYWYRQAAGRGLQLLFYSVGIGQISSEVPQNLSASRPQDRQFILSSKKLLLSDSGFYLCAWSVGNTYNQPQHFGDGTRLSIL.

Of note for this clonotype: At one of its ends the junction is not consistent with the germline gene, which may arise from a read error. The rearrangement links TRBV11-1 to TRBJ2-6, with D perhaps TRBD1 (6 bases). The CDR3 contains 20 residues. Germline CDR1 is SGHAT and CDR2 is FQDESV (reference sequence). The CDR3 coding sequence is TGTGCCAGAAGCTTCTTTTGGACAGCCGTCAGCGCTGCTGGGGCCAACGTCCTGACTTTC. It yields the protein CARSFFWTAVSAAGANVLTF.

Only a few counts were recorded for this clonotype. The chain carries TRBV7-2 and TRBJ2-3; 7 bases agree with TRBD2. V was pared by 4 bases and J by 12 bases, with 4 bases of the junction left unmatched. Germline V gives CDR1 SGHTA, CDR2 FQGNSA. CDR3 length: 11 amino acids. The CDR3 loop is CASSSGGQQYF. In DNA, the CDR3 is TGTGCCAGCAGCTCGGGGGGTCAACAGTATTTT.

In this sample, this clonotype turned up a few times. The chain uses TRBV12-3 or TRBV12-4 and TRBJ2-2; D is ambiguous. The CDR3 consists of 13 residues. V shed 4 bases and J shed 7 bases, with 10 bases lying between them. The CDR3 DNA sequence: TGTGCCAGCAGTTCCCTAGTGGGCGGGGAGCTGTTTTTT. Translating it yields CASSSLVGGELFF.

V and J are TRBV15 and TRBJ1-5, with 9 bases lining up with TRBD1. The germline V gene encodes CDR1 LNHNV and CDR2 YYDKDF (reference sequence). V gave up 0 bases and J gave up 6 bases; unmatched junction bases: 9. The CDR3 runs to 17 residues. CDR3 residues: CATSRDWGTGMSQPQHF. Here the CDR3 DNA reads TGTGCCACCAGCAGAGACTGGGGGACAGGGATGAGTCAGCCCCAGCATTTT.

This clonotype occurred a few times. This chain connects TRBV12-3 or TRBV12-4 to TRBJ2-2; 13 bases fit TRBD2. Germline trimming cut 6 bases from V and 7 bases from J; bases unmatched to any gene: 8. This CDR3 has 16 amino acids. CDR3 nucleotide sequence: TGTGCCAGCAGCCGACTGACTAGCGGGGGGTTCGGGGAGCTGTTTTTT. This gives the protein CASSRLTSGGFGELFF.

This chain joins TRBV6-1 and TRBJ2-1; D is tentatively TRBD1 or TRBD2 (6 bases each). Trimming left V 6 bases short and J 7 bases short, with 19 bases between. The CDR3 totals 15 residues. Germline lookup yields CDR1 MNHNS and CDR2 SASEGT. The CDR3 nucleotides read TGTGCCAGCAGAATGGGGGGCTCTGGAAGGAATGAGCAGTTCTTC. This sequence encodes CASRMGGSGRNEQFF.

This clonotype occurred once. The gene calls are TRBV10-2 and TRBJ2-5, with 8 bases aligning to TRBD1. Germline assignment: CDR1 WSHSY and CDR2 SAAADI. The CDR3 extends over 17 amino acids. V shed 0 bases and J 6 bases; nucleotides not matched to a gene: 12. The CDR3 bases are TGCGCCAGCAGTGAGTCGACTCATGCAGGGGGCCGAAAGACCCAGTACTTC. Its translation: CASSESTHAGGRKTQYF.

The chain couples TRBV6-2 or TRBV6-3 to TRBJ1-6, with 7 bases that match TRBD1. Losses at the gene ends were 0 bases for V and 8 bases for J; bases not matched to a gene: 4. The germline V gene encodes CDR1 MNHEY and CDR2 SVGEGT. There are 15 residues in the CDR3. In nucleotides, the CDR3 is TGTGCCAGCAGTTACTCCGGGACAGAGTATTCACCCCTCCACTTT. This gives the protein CASSYSGTEYSPLHF.

The V call is TRBV6-1, the J call TRBJ2-3; D is perhaps TRBD1 or TRBD2 (5 bases each). The length of the CDR3 is 12 residues. The V end lost 4 bases, the J end lost 10 bases, and 12 bases lay between the germline ends. The germline CDR1 and CDR2 sequences are MNHNS and SASEGT. CDR3 protein: CASSVRGAAQYF. The DNA of the CDR3 is TGTGCCAGCAGTGTTAGGGGAGCAGCGCAGTATTTT.

This clonotype was observed a few times. The chain has TRBV10-2 and TRBJ1-2, with a weak D call TRBD1 (6 bases). The CDR3 extends over 13 amino acids. Per germline, CDR1 WSHSY and CDR2 SAAADI. V gave up 3 bases and J gave up 7 bases, with 12 bases separating them. The CDR3 reads CASSEKGVGGYTF. The DNA for the CDR3 is TGCGCCAGCAGTGAAAAGGGGGTCGGTGGCTACACCTTC.

CDR3 amino acids: CASSEAGGYGYTF. CDR3 bases: TGTGCCAGCAGTGAAGCGGGGGGATATGGCTACACCTTC. J is TRBJ1-2 and V is TRBV6-1, with D possibly matching TRBD1 (5 bases). V was cut by 0 bases and J by 5 bases, with 7 bases left in between. Germline CDR1 is MNHNS and CDR2 is SASEGT. The CDR3 is 13 residues long.

V and J are TRBV12-3 or TRBV12-4 and TRBJ2-2; 13 positions agree with TRBD2. This CDR3 comprises 18 residues. V lost 5 bases, J lost 6 bases, and 12 bases stayed unmatched. In DNA, the CDR3 is TGTGCCAGCAGTCGATTACGCGGACTAGCGGGAGTACCCGGGGAGCTGTTTTTT. This gives the protein CASSRLRGLAGVPGELFF.

This clonotype was picked up a small number of times. The chain carries TRBV6-1 and TRBJ2-3; D is undetermined. The CDR3 totals 14 residues. CDR1 is MNHNS, CDR2 SASEGT, per germline. Trimming pared 7 bases from V and 0 bases from J, leaving 11 bases between. The CDR3 nucleotides are TGTGCCAGCAATAGAGCCTTTAGCACAGATACGCAGTATTTT. Protein: CASNRAFSTDTQYF.

V is TRBV7-9 and J is TRBJ2-2; 8 bases agree with TRBD1. The V gene end was trimmed by 1 base and the J gene end by 5 bases; junction bases not matched to a gene: 9. The CDR3 loop spans 17 amino acids. Germline loops: CDR1 SEHNR, CDR2 FQNEAQ (reference sequence). CDR3 sequence: CASSLVRTGLTTGELFF. The CDR3 nucleotides read TGTGCCAGCAGCTTAGTGAGGACAGGGCTGACTACCGGGGAGCTGTTTTTT. The full variable domain, in which reference TRBV7-9 and TRBJ2-2 provide the parts outside the CDR3, is DTGVSQNPRHKITKRGQNVTFRCDPISEHNRLYWYRQTLGQGPEFLTYFQNEAQLEKSRLLSDRFSAERPKGSFSTLEIQRTEQGDSAMYLCASSLVRTGLTTGELFFGEGSRLTVL.

Here the CDR3 reads CASSMVAGAVSYEQFF. The DNA for the CDR3 is TGTGCCAGTAGTATGGTCGCGGGGGCAGTTAGCTATGAGCAGTTCTTC. This chain uses TRBV19 with TRBJ2-1; TRBD2 might be the D (7 bases). The CDR3 length is 16 residues. Trimming took off 3 bases at V and 8 bases at J, with 20 bases between the two ends. Per germline, CDR1 LNHDA and CDR2 SQIVND (reference sequence).

This clonotype has just a few counts. This chain joins TRBV5-1 and TRBJ2-5; 9 bases line up with TRBD2. Germline lookup yields CDR1 SGHRS and CDR2 YFSETQ. This CDR3 is built from 15 residues. V lost 6 bases, J lost 2 bases, and 8 bases stayed unmatched. The CDR3 loop reads CASKRTSVLQETQYF. Written as DNA, the CDR3 is TGCGCCAGCAAAAGGACTAGCGTTCTTCAAGAGACCCAGTACTTC.

The table lists this clonotype with a few counts. V gene TRBV10-3 combines with J gene TRBJ1-5, with 7 bases fitting TRBD1. V shed 4 bases and J 6 bases; nucleotides not matched to a gene: 3. This CDR3 has 13 amino acids. Germline V gene sequence: CDR1 ENHRY, CDR2 SYGVKD. The CDR3 spells CAISGGDSQPQHF. CDR3 sequence (DNA): TGTGCCATCAGTGGGGGGGACAGTCAGCCCCAGCATTTT.

The chain employs TRBV7-8 and TRBJ2-7; 9 nucleotides line up with TRBD2. The V gene end was trimmed by 1 base and the J gene end by 2 bases; junction bases not matched to a gene: 9. The CDR3 is 17 amino acids. CDR1 is SGHVS and CDR2 is FQNEAQ in the germline V gene. CDR3 loop: CASSLVWRGRDTYEQYF. CDR3 DNA: TGTGCCAGCAGCTTAGTTTGGCGCGGGAGGGACACCTACGAGCAGTACTTC.

This clonotype was recorded many times. The CDR3 region is CASSFGGYNEQFF. For the CDR3, the DNA is TGTGCCAGCAGTTTCGGGGGCTACAATGAGCAGTTCTTC. V usage is TRBV27 and J usage is TRBJ2-1; D is possibly TRBD2 (6 bases). Trimming left V 3 bases short and J 3 bases short, with 6 bases between. The CDR3 has 13 residues. Germline CDR1 is MNHEY and CDR2 is SMNVEV (reference sequence).

This clonotype was recorded many times. At one of its ends the junction is not consistent with the germline gene, which may arise from a read error. This sequence joins TRBV5-1 and TRBJ1-4; maybe TRBD1 (5 bases). Germline V gene data show CDR1 as SGHRS and CDR2 as YFSETQ. This CDR3 contains 12 residues. Here the CDR3 reads CASSLGGERLFF. Written as DNA, the CDR3 is TGCGCCAGCAGCTTGGGAGGGGAAAGACTGTTTTTT.